This TCR beta chain was identified during a study of T cells in Graves' hyperthyroidism and ophthalmopathy. Study in general: Once the initial diagnosis was made, peripheral blood was obtained before any treatment. Notes on the study in general: Peripheral blood also featured most of the thyroid clonotypes expanded above 0.001. A model using 13 V-J features told ophthalmopathy apart from stable hyperthyroidism.

In making diagnoses, clinical symptoms, serum thyroxine and TRAb, thyroid ultrasound and orbital computed tomography were all used. The table lists this clonotype with many counts. The target antigen is unknown. After removal of 5 bases from V and 1 base from J, the junction contained 7 bases not matched to a gene. CDR1 and CDR2 from the germline V gene are SNHLY and FYNNEI. The CDR3 totals 15 residues. It was RNA transcripts that yielded the amplified TCR beta CDR3 regions. RT-PCR in the first round (using the HTBI primer set) targeted the TCR CDR3. TCRdb analysed the multiplex PCR reads with MiXCR anew, one entry per CDR3 protein. The repertoire includes 300,000 to 350,000 distinct CDR3 sequences, approximately 22% of them detected once, and 50% sits in the top ten.

The sample was blood. The TCR comes from a woman aged 50 to 60 with Graves' hyperthyroidism. The chain uses TRBV2 and TRBJ1-2; 7 positions agree with TRBD1. CDR3 DNA sequence: TGTGCCAGCAGTACCGGACAGGTACTTAACTATGGCTACACCTTC. It yields the protein CASSTGQVLNYGYTF.